The entry that follows covers one TCR beta chain sequence. These data come from a study of cytomegalovirus exposure and HLA in healthy donors. Amplification used 60 Vbeta primers and 13 Jbeta primers. Clones were sequenced by immunoSEQ multiplex PCR, and TCRdb holds only the in-frame ones, with some missing. The repertoire has 150,000 to 200,000 clones, 84% of them found once; the top ten carry 4.8%. Sample: PBMCs. The receptor was isolated from a man younger than 35 in good health and CMV-seronegative.

CDR3 loop: CASSQNRDRVYNEQFF. In nucleotides, the CDR3 is TGTGCCAGCAGCCAGAACCGGGACAGGGTTTACAATGAGCAGTTCTTC. This chain joins TRBV13 and TRBJ2-1, with 9 bases lining up with TRBD1. The trim removed 5 bases at V and 4 bases at J, leaving 9 bases unmatched. The CDR3 totals 16 residues. The germline CDR1 and CDR2 sequences are PRHDT and FYEKMQ (reference sequence).